A selection of T cell receptor beta chains follows, all from one sample in a study of blood T cell repertoires in COVID-19. TCRdb keeps only in-frame clones here, not all; method: immunoSEQ multiplex PCR. The sample holds under 250,000 clones, roughly 90% seen once. Source material: peripheral blood. The receptors stem from an older woman with acute or convalescent COVID-19. CDR3s include the opening cysteine and the closing phenylalanine or tryptophan. The D gene is left open where the match is weak. Size is stated for part of the rows, as once, few or many counts, or as a class when the clone is expanded.

clone_size: -; j_call: TRBJ1-1; d_call: -; v_call: TRBV5-1; cdr3_aa: CASSSTRTQNTEAFF; cdr3_nt: TGCGCCAGCAGCTCGACGCGGACACAGAACACTGAAGCTTTCTTT
clone_size: -; j_call: TRBJ2-2; d_call: TRBD1; v_call: TRBV5-1; cdr3_aa: CASSSPILRGQVNTGELFF; cdr3_nt: TGCGCCAGCAGCTCTCCCATACTCCGAGGACAGGTGAACACCGGGGAGCTGTTTTTT
clone_size: -; j_call: TRBJ2-5; d_call: TRBD2; v_call: TRBV6-2/TRBV6-3; cdr3_aa: CASSSSGRRETQYF; cdr3_nt: TGTGCCAGCAGTTCTAGCGGGAGGCGAGAGACCCAGTACTTC
clone_size: -; j_call: TRBJ1-4; d_call: TRBD1; v_call: TRBV5-1; cdr3_aa: CASSSDRGGTNEKLFF; cdr3_nt: TGCGCCAGCAGCTCGGACAGGGGTGGGACTAATGAAAAACTGTTTTTT
clone_size: -; j_call: TRBJ2-4; d_call: TRBD2; v_call: TRBV6-4; cdr3_aa: CASSDTAGTRWVCYF; cdr3_nt: TGTGCCAGCAGTGACACTGCCGGGACTAGGTGGGTTTGTTACTTC
clone_size: -; j_call: TRBJ2-1; d_call: TRBD2; v_call: TRBV15; cdr3_aa: CATSSTGGSYNEQFF; cdr3_nt: TGTGCCACCAGCTCGACGGGGGGCTCCTACAATGAGCAGTTCTTC
clone_size: -; j_call: TRBJ1-2; d_call: TRBD1; v_call: TRBV28; cdr3_aa: CASSFLGTAPSGGYTF; cdr3_nt: TGTGCCAGCAGTTTCCTCGGGACAGCCCCCTCAGGGGGCTACACCTTC
clone_size: -; j_call: TRBJ2-5; d_call: TRBD1; v_call: TRBV7-9; cdr3_aa: CASSVHRGLEETQYF; cdr3_nt: TGTGCCAGCAGCGTTCACAGGGGCCTGGAAGAGACCCAGTACTTC
clone_size: -; j_call: TRBJ1-1; d_call: -; v_call: TRBV5-1; cdr3_aa: CASSPGVTVNTEAFF; cdr3_nt: TGCGCCAGCAGCCCAGGGGTAACGGTGAACACTGAAGCTTTCTTT
clone_size: -; j_call: TRBJ1-5; d_call: TRBD1; v_call: TRBV18; cdr3_aa: CASHLGQPNQPQHF; cdr3_nt: TGTGCCAGCCACTTGGGACAGCCAAATCAGCCCCAGCATTTT
clone_size: once; j_call: TRBJ1-2; d_call: TRBD1; v_call: TRBV6-5; cdr3_aa: CASTKTGLNDGYTF; cdr3_nt: TGTGCCAGCACCAAGACAGGGCTGAACGATGGCTACACCTTC
clone_size: -; j_call: TRBJ2-1; d_call: -; v_call: TRBV19; cdr3_aa: CASSIGGGNEQFF; cdr3_nt: TGTGCCAGTAGTATAGGAGGGGGCAATGAGCAGTTCTTC
clone_size: -; j_call: TRBJ1-6; d_call: TRBD1; v_call: TRBV5-5; cdr3_aa: CASSLVFGTGTSPLHF; cdr3_nt: TGTGCCAGCAGCTTGGTATTCGGGACAGGGACTTCACCCCTCCACTTT
clone_size: once; j_call: TRBJ2-3; d_call: TRBD1; v_call: TRBV7-2; cdr3_aa: CASSLWTGRLDTQYF; cdr3_nt: TGTGCCAGCAGCCTCTGGACAGGGCGGTTGGATACGCAGTATTTT
clone_size: -; j_call: TRBJ1-2; d_call: TRBD1; v_call: TRBV5-1; cdr3_aa: CASSPLQTGHGYTF; cdr3_nt: TGCGCCAGCAGCCCTCTTCAGACAGGGCATGGCTACACCTTC
clone_size: -; j_call: TRBJ2-5; d_call: TRBD1; v_call: TRBV7-9; cdr3_aa: CASSLRQGIAETQYF; cdr3_nt: TGTGCCAGCAGCTTACGACAGGGTATCGCAGAGACCCAGTACTTC
clone_size: -; j_call: TRBJ2-2; d_call: -; v_call: TRBV7-8; cdr3_aa: CASSDRRINTGELFF; cdr3_nt: TGTGCCAGCAGCGACAGGAGAATTAACACCGGGGAGCTGTTTTTT
clone_size: -; j_call: TRBJ2-7; d_call: -; v_call: TRBV19; cdr3_aa: CASSIREYYEQYF; cdr3_nt: TGTGCCAGTAGTATCCGGGAATACTACGAGCAGTACTTC
clone_size: -; j_call: TRBJ1-1; d_call: -; v_call: TRBV11-3; cdr3_aa: CASSSGDPGHTEAFF; cdr3_nt: TGTGCCAGCAGCTCAGGGGACCCAGGGCACACTGAAGCTTTCTTT
clone_size: once; j_call: TRBJ2-3; d_call: TRBD2; v_call: TRBV19; cdr3_aa: CASSIRAGERTDTQYF; cdr3_nt: TGTGCCAGTAGTATACGGGCGGGGGAGCGCACAGATACGCAGTATTTT
clone_size: -; j_call: TRBJ2-2; d_call: TRBD2; v_call: TRBV11-2; cdr3_aa: CASTIPGGTANTGELFF; cdr3_nt: TGTGCCAGCACCATCCCCGGGGGGACCGCAAACACCGGGGAGCTGTTTTTT
clone_size: -; j_call: TRBJ2-3; d_call: TRBD2; v_call: TRBV5-1; cdr3_aa: CASSPRVAGDTDTQYF; cdr3_nt: TGCGCCAGCAGCCCCCGGGTAGCGGGAGACACAGATACGCAGTATTTT
clone_size: once; j_call: TRBJ2-4; d_call: -; v_call: TRBV14; cdr3_aa: CASSHAPLGGVAKNIQYF; cdr3_nt: TGTGCCAGCAGCCACGCACCCTTAGGGGGTGTAGCCAAAAACATTCAGTACTTC
clone_size: -; j_call: TRBJ1-5; d_call: TRBD1; v_call: TRBV18; cdr3_aa: CASSPGTEAYQPQHF; cdr3_nt: TGTGCCAGCTCACCGGGGACAGAGGCGTATCAGCCCCAGCATTTT
clone_size: -; j_call: TRBJ2-7; d_call: -; v_call: TRBV28; cdr3_aa: CASSPRRGPSYEQYF; cdr3_nt: TGTGCCAGCAGTCCCCGTCGCGGTCCATCCTACGAGCAGTACTTC
clone_size: -; j_call: TRBJ1-5; d_call: TRBD1; v_call: TRBV28; cdr3_aa: CASSFGGGGDQPQHF; cdr3_nt: TGTGCCAGCAGTTTCGGAGGAGGGGGCGATCAGCCCCAGCATTTT
clone_size: -; j_call: TRBJ1-2; d_call: -; v_call: TRBV6-2/TRBV6-3; cdr3_aa: CASSYLSNYGYTF; cdr3_nt: TGTGCCAGCAGTTACCTCTCTAACTATGGCTACACCTTC
clone_size: -; j_call: TRBJ1-2; d_call: -; v_call: TRBV19; cdr3_aa: CASRKTGTTNYGYTF; cdr3_nt: TGTGCCAGTAGAAAAACCGGGACAACGAACTATGGCTACACCTTC
clone_size: -; j_call: TRBJ2-2; d_call: -; v_call: TRBV14; cdr3_aa: CASSQDDPGTGGRELFF; cdr3_nt: TGTGCCAGCAGCCAAGATGACCCCGGGACCGGGGGACGGGAGCTGTTTTTT
clone_size: -; j_call: TRBJ2-1; d_call: TRBD2; v_call: TRBV7-3; cdr3_aa: CASSLIYRPGLAPESEQFF; cdr3_nt: TGTGCCAGCAGCTTAATTTATCGTCCGGGACTAGCCCCAGAAAGTGAGCAGTTCTTC
clone_size: -; j_call: TRBJ2-3; d_call: TRBD1; v_call: TRBV23-1; cdr3_aa: CASSLTGTGVADTQYF; cdr3_nt: TGCGCCAGCAGTTTAACCGGGACAGGGGTTGCAGATACGCAGTATTTT
clone_size: -; j_call: TRBJ1-5; d_call: -; v_call: TRBV11-2; cdr3_aa: CASSLDATGGQPQHF; cdr3_nt: TGTGCCAGCAGCTTAGATGCAACCGGTGGTCAGCCCCAGCATTTT
clone_size: few; j_call: TRBJ2-1; d_call: TRBD2; v_call: TRBV5-1; cdr3_aa: CASSPLAGLNNEQFF; cdr3_nt: TGCGCCAGCAGCCCTTTAGCGGGACTCAACAATGAGCAGTTCTTC
clone_size: -; j_call: TRBJ2-2; d_call: -; v_call: TRBV6-5; cdr3_aa: CASSYSGGPRTGELFF; cdr3_nt: TGTGCCAGCAGTTACTCAGGCGGGCCCAGGACCGGGGAGCTGTTTTTT
clone_size: few; j_call: TRBJ2-5; d_call: TRBD2; v_call: TRBV11-2; cdr3_aa: CASSSYRLGGRKQKETQYF; cdr3_nt: TGTGCCAGCAGCTCCTATAGGCTTGGCGGGAGGAAGCAAAAAGAGACCCAGTACTTC